The sequence of this T cell receptor (beta chain) was determined in a study of human T cells and chemical hapten exposure. Overall study: Patients received weekly diphenylcyclopropenone doses to the scalp throughout the approximately 23-week study.

TCRdb ran MiXCR on the RACE reads and lists one entry per CDR3 protein. This repertoire shows roughly 70,000 distinct CDR3 sequences, approximately 9.8% found once; its top ten account for approximately 3%. This CDR3 comprises 12 residues. V shed 6 bases and J shed 7 bases, with 10 bases lying between them. The time point is: patch test 1, 2 weeks after DPC sensitization. The sample's treatment: therapeutic diphenylcyclopropenone sensitization with weekly scalp DPC. This chain joins TRBV12-3 or TRBV12-4 and TRBJ2-1; the D gene is possibly TRBD1 (6 bases). The TCR sequence derives from a woman aged 40 to 55 with alopecia areata. Some clones in this sample may be carry-over from other donors' samples. Sequencing used whole blood, obtained in connection with sensitization to the hapten diphenylcyclopropenone (DPC). Here the CDR3 DNA reads TGTGCCAGCAGCCGGACAGAAAATGAGCAGTTCTTC. It specifies CASSRTENEQFF.